Following are 11 T cell receptor beta chains from one sample sequenced in a study of T cell repertoires in cytomegalovirus infection. These TCRs' antigens remain unknown. MiXCR, run by TCRdb on the reads, gives a single entry per CDR3 protein. The sample lists around 770,000 distinct CDR3 sequences, about 29% occurring once. This specimen consisted of cultured CD8+ T cells from PBMCs, obtained from culture after CMV antigen stimulation. Every receptor here comes from a human donor in good health (CMV status not recorded). Some clones in this sample may be carry-over from other donors' samples.

This clonotype has at least ten counts. The CDR3 region is CASSGTGVPETQYF. The DNA for the CDR3 is TGTGCCAGTTCCGGGACAGGGGTCCCAGAGACCCAGTACTTC. The genes are TRBV7-2 and TRBJ2-5; TRBD1 agrees at 10 bases. The germline gives CDR1 SGHTA, CDR2 FQGNSA. The CDR3 covers 14 residues. The V gene end was trimmed by 9 bases and the J gene end by 4 bases; junction bases not matched to a gene: 8.

The chain recombines TRBV25-1 with TRBJ2-1, with 10 bases matching TRBD2. The V and J ends lost 4 bases and 4 bases, in that order; junction bases with no gene match: 4. Germline lookup yields CDR1 MGHDK and CDR2 SYGVNS. The CDR3 covers 15 residues. The CDR3: CASSGTSGVYNEQFF. CDR3 DNA: TGTGCCAGCAGTGGGACTAGCGGAGTTTACAATGAGCAGTTCTTC.

The chain carries TRBV12-3 or TRBV12-4 and TRBJ2-1; D gene uncertain. Trimming shortened V by 2 bases and J by 0 bases, and 5 bases separated the two germline ends. CDR3 length: 14 amino acids. The CDR3: CASSLTFSYNEQFF. DNA of the CDR3: TGTGCCAGCAGTTTAACGTTCTCCTACAATGAGCAGTTCTTC.

There are a few counts of this clonotype. The V call is TRBV14, the J call TRBJ2-1, with TRBD2 matching over 9 bases. The germline V gene encodes CDR1 SGHDN and CDR2 FVKESK. The CDR3 runs to 15 residues. V lost 4 bases and J lost 4; bases outside the gene matches: 5. The CDR3: CASSPWRGGYNEQFF. The CDR3 bases are TGTGCCAGCAGCCCCTGGCGGGGGGGTTACAATGAGCAGTTCTTC. Looking up the rest from reference TRBV14 and TRBJ2-1 gives the full variable domain: EAGVTQFPSHSVIEKGQTVTLRCDPISGHDNLYWYRRVMGKEIKFLLHFVKESKQDESGMPNNRFLAERTGGTYSTLKVQPAELEDSGVYFCASSPWRGGYNEQFFGPGTRLTVL.

This chain links TRBV7-8 with TRBJ2-5; the D is unclear. This CDR3 region has 14 residues. Germline V CDR1 and CDR2: SGHVS, FQNEAQ. V was pared by 2 bases and J by 0 bases, with 7 bases between. The CDR3 protein is CASSLTGYQETQYF. DNA of the CDR3: TGTGCCAGCAGCTTAACGGGTTACCAAGAGACCCAGTACTTC. The whole variable domain, filled in from reference TRBV7-8 and TRBJ2-5, reads GAGVSQSPRYKVAKRGQDVALRCDPISGHVSLFWYQQALGQGPEFLTYFQNEAQLDKSGLPSDRFFAERPEGSVSTLKIQRTQQEDSAVYLCASSLTGYQETQYFGPGTRLLVL.

This clonotype appeared a few times. The chain carries TRBV5-6 and TRBJ2-7, with no clear D. Germline V gene sequence: CDR1 SGHDT, CDR2 YYEEEE. The CDR3 loop spans 13 amino acids. Trimming stripped 2 bases from V and 9 bases from J, with 15 bases between. CDR3 bases: TGTGCCAGCAGCTTCGGAACGTCTAAAGTGCAGTACGTC. Translating gives CASSFGTSKVQYV.

A few counts support this clonotype. The V and J genes are TRBV20-1 and TRBJ2-1; D might be TRBD1 (5 bases). The germline V gene has CDR1 DFQATT and CDR2 SNEGSKA (reference sequence). V gave up 3 bases and J gave up 9 bases, with 18 bases separating them. The CDR3 is made up of 14 amino acids. This CDR3 is CSARSPLQGTEQFF. In nucleotides, the CDR3 is TGCAGTGCTAGGTCCCCCCTCCAGGGCACTGAGCAGTTCTTC.

This clonotype was observed a few times. The chain uses TRBV19 and TRBJ1-1; TRBD1 is a possible D gene (6 bases). The CDR3 runs 14 residues. Germline V lookup: CDR1 LNHDA, CDR2 SQIVND (reference sequence). V lost 4 bases, J lost 6 bases, and 15 bases lay in between. The CDR3 is CASSTKPRTAEAFF. CDR3 coding DNA: TGTGCCAGTAGTACGAAACCTAGGACAGCTGAAGCTTTCTTT.

This clonotype has only a few counts. V is TRBV2 and J is TRBJ2-7, with a weak D call TRBD2 (6 bases). CDR3 size: 16 residues. Germline V gives CDR1 SNHLY, CDR2 FYNNEI. Trimming stripped 3 bases from V and 3 bases from J, with 18 bases between. The CDR3 region has the DNA TGTGCCAGCAGTGAGGGGCCGGGACTGCAATTCTACGAGCAGTACTTC. Its protein is CASSEGPGLQFYEQYF. The complete variable domain, with remaining parts taken from reference TRBV2 and TRBJ2-7, reads EPEVTQTPSHQVTQMGQEVILRCVPISNHLYFYWYRQILGQKVEFLVSFYNNEISEKSEIFDDQFSVERPDGSNFTLKIRSTKLEDSAMYFCASSEGPGLQFYEQYFGPGTRLTVT.

This clonotype has just a few counts. V is TRBV12-5 and J is TRBJ1-1; D is possibly TRBD1 (5 bases). Trimming took off 3 bases at V and 4 bases at J, with 6 bases between the two ends. This CDR3 has 12 residues. Germline-derived CDR1 and CDR2 are LGHNT and FRNRAP. CDR3 amino acids: CASGFRATEAFF. Written as DNA, the CDR3 is TGTGCTAGTGGTTTCAGGGCCACTGAAGCTTTCTTT.

The V gene is TRBV5-1, the J gene TRBJ2-3; possible D gene TRBD2, 6 bases. Germline CDR1 is SGHRS and CDR2 is YFSETQ. The CDR3 covers 16 residues. Trimming removed 3 bases at V and 1 base at J, with 15 bases between. CDR3 coding DNA: TGCGCCAGCAGCTGGGCGGGGCGGGGCCGCACAGATACGCAGTATTTT. It encodes CASSWAGRGRTDTQYF.